The 9 T cell receptor beta chains reported below all come from one sample, sequenced in a study of T cell repertoires in cytomegalovirus infection. TCRdb used MiXCR to reprocess the reads, holding one entry per CDR3 protein. The sample lists some 170,000 distinct CDR3 sequences, 15% to 20% occurring once. The material sequenced was CD8+ T cells from PBMCs. The origin of the receptors is a human donor in good health (CMV status not recorded). Some clones in this sample may be carry-over from other donors' samples.

Only a few counts were recorded for this clonotype. The chain employs TRBV7-9 and TRBJ2-1; D may be TRBD1 (6 bases). V gave up 2 bases and J gave up 5 bases, with 10 bases separating them. This CDR3 is 14 amino acids long. Germline V gives CDR1 SEHNR, CDR2 FQNEAQ (reference sequence). The CDR3 is CASSLQDRNNEQFF. The DNA for the CDR3 is TGTGCCAGCAGCTTACAGGACAGAAACAATGAGCAGTTCTTC. The full variable domain, rest sourced from reference TRBV7-9 and TRBJ2-1, is DTGVSQNPRHKITKRGQNVTFRCDPISEHNRLYWYRQTLGQGPEFLTYFQNEAQLEKSRLLSDRFSAERPKGSFSTLEIQRTEQGDSAMYLCASSLQDRNNEQFFGPGTRLTVL.

This CDR3 is CASTPEGFGWSDTQYF. Here the CDR3 DNA reads TGTGCCAGCACGCCCGAGGGGTTTGGGTGGAGCGATACGCAGTATTTT. The genes are TRBV7-2 and TRBJ2-3, with D tentatively TRBD1 or TRBD2 (5 bases each). Germline V CDR1 and CDR2: SGHTA, FQGNSA. V lost 7 bases to trimming and J lost 6 bases, with 23 bases between them. The CDR3 length is 16 residues.

The V call is TRBV7-2, the J call TRBJ1-6; D not certain. This CDR3 region has 17 residues. CDR1 SGHTA and CDR2 FQGNSA come from the germline V gene. Trimming cost V 3 bases and J 7 bases, with 19 bases left between them. DNA of the CDR3: TGTGCCAGCAGCTTGACCCCTTCGCCGGCGGGGAATTCACCCCTCCACTTT. Translation: CASSLTPSPAGNSPLHF. The variable domain in full, with the rest retrieved from reference TRBV7-2 and TRBJ1-6, is GAGVSQSPSNKVTEKGKDVELRCDPISGHTALYWYRQSLGQGLEFLIYFQGNSAPDKSGLPSDRFSAERTGGSVSTLTIQRTQQEDSAVYLCASSLTPSPAGNSPLHFGNGTRLTVT.

This clonotype was observed a few times. The chain employs TRBV25-1 and TRBJ1-5, with D unclear. The CDR3 has 14 amino acids. V dropped 3 bases and J dropped 7 bases, with 13 bases sitting between them. Germline CDR1 reads MGHDK; CDR2 reads SYGVNS. The DNA of the CDR3 is TGTGCCAGCAGTGAGATCGGATTATTGCAGCCCCAGCATTTT. It specifies CASSEIGLLQPQHF.

This clonotype was seen a handful of times. The rearrangement joins TRBV4-3 to TRBJ1-1; D possibly corresponds to TRBD1 (6 bases). Trimming cost V 4 bases and J 7 bases, with 10 bases left between them. Germline loops: CDR1 LGHNA, CDR2 YSLEER. The CDR3 totals 12 residues. CDR3 protein: CASSPGTSEAFF. DNA of the CDR3: TGCGCCAGCAGCCCGGGGACAAGTGAAGCTTTCTTT.

This clonotype has just a few counts. This chain connects TRBV20-1 to TRBJ1-5; maybe TRBD1 (6 bases). The V end lost 2 bases, the J end lost 0 bases, and 23 bases lay between the germline ends. The CDR3 length is 19 residues. Germline CDR1 and CDR2: DFQATT and SNEGSKA (reference sequence). The CDR3 DNA is TGCAGTGCTAGACCTCGACAGGATCTCCACCTGTATAGCAATCAGCCCCAGCATTTT. It is translated as CSARPRQDLHLYSNQPQHF.

This clonotype has just a few counts. The CDR3 region is CASSLGTATNGYTF. The CDR3, as DNA: TGTGCCAGCAGCTTGGGGACAGCTACGAATGGCTACACCTTC. This sequence joins TRBV7-9 and TRBJ1-2, with TRBD1 matching over 7 bases. The CDR3 runs to 14 residues. The V and J ends lost 3 bases and 6 bases, in that order; junction bases with no gene match: 7. The germline CDR1 and CDR2 sequences are SEHNR and FQNEAQ (reference sequence).

This clonotype was detected only a few times. The V and J genes are TRBV7-8 and TRBJ2-1; D gene ambiguous. The V gene lost 4 bases and the J gene lost 7 bases, with 8 bases spanning the gap. Germline loops: CDR1 SGHVS, CDR2 FQNEAQ. The CDR3 length is 12 residues. The chain's CDR3 is CASSSNPNEQFF. The CDR3, as DNA: TGTGCCAGCAGCTCAAACCCGAATGAGCAGTTCTTC.

The sample holds a few counts of this clonotype. The chain joins TRBV10-3 to TRBJ1-6; 7 nucleotides align to TRBD1. V dropped 11 bases and J dropped 7; count of bases not matched to a gene: 11. The CDR3 runs to 14 residues. Germline V gene sequence: CDR1 ENHRY, CDR2 SYGVKD. Here the CDR3 DNA reads TGTGCCTCTACCCCGGGACAGAGCAATTCACCCCTCCACTTT. Protein: CASTPGQSNSPLHF.